This entry is about one TCR beta chain. Its specificity is not known. Unique molecular identifiers were built into the TCRbeta library. TCRdb used MiXCR to reprocess the PCR reads, holding one entry per CDR3 protein. This repertoire shows 500,000 to 600,000 distinct CDR3 sequences, roughly 30% found once; its top ten account for less than 40%. Between the trimmed V and J ends, which lost 0 bases and 11 bases, there was a span of 10 bases. The V gene's germline CDR1 is GTSNPN and CDR2 SVGIG (reference sequence). The CDR3 extends over 11 amino acids. This sample is part of a study of T-cell reconstitution after alpha-beta-depleted transplantation in children. Regarding the study as a whole: Newly generated T cells supplied most T-cell counts and diversity one year post-transplant. The high TCRbeta diversity at day 60 in some patients came from surviving recipient T cells and thymic progenitors. As was reported, about two months after transplant, alpha-beta T cells came from several hundred expanded graft clones.

The J gene is TRBJ1-2, the V gene TRBV30, with D possibly being TRBD1 (5 bases). The receptor was derived from a boy under three years old with Wiskott-Aldrich syndrome, due to receive a stem cell transplant. Sequences were derived from PBMCs, sampled before TCRalphabeta/CD19-depleted stem cell transplant. CDR3 region: CAWSVRDLYTF. The CDR3 region has the DNA TGTGCCTGGAGTGTACGGGACTTATACACCTTC.